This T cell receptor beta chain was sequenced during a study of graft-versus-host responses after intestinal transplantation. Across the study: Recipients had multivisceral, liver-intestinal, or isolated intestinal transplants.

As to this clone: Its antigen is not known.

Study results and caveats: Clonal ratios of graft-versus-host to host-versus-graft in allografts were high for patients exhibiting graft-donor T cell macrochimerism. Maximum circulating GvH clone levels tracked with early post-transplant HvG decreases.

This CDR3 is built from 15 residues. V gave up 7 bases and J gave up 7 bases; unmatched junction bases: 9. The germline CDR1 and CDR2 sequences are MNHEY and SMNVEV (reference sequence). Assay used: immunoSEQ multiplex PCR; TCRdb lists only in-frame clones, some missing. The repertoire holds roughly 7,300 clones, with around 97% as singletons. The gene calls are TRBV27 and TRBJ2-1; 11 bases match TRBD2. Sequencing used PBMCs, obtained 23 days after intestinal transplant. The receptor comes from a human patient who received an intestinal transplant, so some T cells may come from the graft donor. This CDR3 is CASNLAGGPKNEQFF. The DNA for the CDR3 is TGTGCCAGCAACTTAGCGGGAGGGCCTAAAAATGAGCAGTTCTTC.